Listed below are T cell receptor beta chains from one sample, sequenced in a study of cytomegalovirus exposure and HLA in healthy donors. Only in-frame clones appear in the TCRdb table, and some are missing; sequencing was by immunoSEQ multiplex PCR. Its clone listing holds approximately 96,000 clones. The sequencing sample was made of PBMCs. All receptors come from a girl between 5 and 17 years old in good health and CMV-seropositive. Both conserved end residues are part of each CDR3. A D gene is named only where the DNA matches it firmly.

V	J	length	D	CDR3	DNA
TRBV7-9	TRBJ1-2	19	TRBD1	CASSRTQGQGAPRLYGYTF	TGTGCCAGCAGCCGTACCCAAGGACAGGGCGCTCCTCGGCTCTATGGCTACACCTTC
TRBV5-6	TRBJ1-3	13	.	CASSSLSGNTIYF	TGTGCCAGCAGCTCTCTCTCTGGAAACACCATATATTTT
TRBV2	TRBJ2-5	16	TRBD2	CASSGTSGGNQETQYF	TGTGCCAGCAGTGGAACTAGCGGGGGGAACCAAGAGACCCAGTACTTC
TRBV5-8	TRBJ2-3	15	.	CASSLRGYGTDTQYF	TGTGCCAGCAGCTTAAGGGGGTACGGCACAGATACGCAGTATTTT
TRBV27	TRBJ2-7	14	TRBD2	CASSLRLAGNEQYF	TGTGCCAGCAGTCTAAGACTAGCGGGGAACGAGCAGTACTTC
TRBV11-2	TRBJ2-7	14	.	CASTLNRGAYEQYF	TGTGCCAGCACCCTAAATCGGGGAGCCTACGAGCAGTACTTC
TRBV5-1	TRBJ2-1	15	TRBD2	CASSLSGGDYNEQFF	TGCGCCAGCAGCCTTAGCGGGGGGGACTACAATGAGCAGTTCTTC
TRBV2	TRBJ1-2	14	TRBD1	CASSDGDRGLGYTF	TGTGCCAGCAGTGATGGGGACAGGGGGCTTGGCTACACCTTC
TRBV5-1	TRBJ2-5	15	TRBD2	CASSLTGLPQETQYF	TGCGCCAGCAGCCTGACGGGACTACCACAAGAGACCCAGTACTTC
TRBV6-6	TRBJ2-1	16	TRBD1	CASSPHSTTGTDEQFF	TGTGCCAGCAGTCCCCACTCCACGACAGGGACGGATGAGCAGTTCTTC
TRBV7-2	TRBJ2-2	16	TRBD2	CASSTRLAGGIGELFF	TGTGCCAGCAGCACCCGACTAGCGGGGGGAATCGGGGAGCTGTTTTTT